A selection of T cell receptor beta chains follows, all from one sample in a study of blood T cell repertoires in COVID-19. The repertoire was sequenced with immunoSEQ multiplex PCR; TCRdb's copy has only in-frame clones and lacks some. The data show 130,000 to 150,000 clones, around 87% seen once. Source material: PBMCs or T cells enriched from blood (not recorded which). These receptors were obtained from a man between 60 and 75 years old who had recovered from COVID-19. The CDR3 runs from the conserved cysteine through the conserved F or W. A D gene is named only where the DNA matches it firmly. The size entry is marked missing in some rows and otherwise reads once, few, many or a size class.

abundance: NA
d_gene: TRBD1
j_gene: TRBJ2-5
v_gene: TRBV24-1
CDR3nt: TGTGCCACCAGTGATTCCCCGGGACAGGGAGACCAAGAGACCCAGTACTTC
CDR3aa: CATSDSPGQGDQETQYF

abundance: few
d_gene: NA
j_gene: TRBJ1-1
v_gene: TRBV2
CDR3nt: TGTGCCACGGCCTACAGCACTGAAGCTTTCTTT
CDR3aa: CATAYSTEAFF

abundance: NA
d_gene: TRBD2
j_gene: TRBJ2-2
v_gene: TRBV28
CDR3nt: TGTGCCAGCAGAACGCCCTTCATATCGAATCGGGGGGACGGGGAGCTGTTTTTT
CDR3aa: CASRTPFISNRGDGELFF

abundance: NA
d_gene: NA
j_gene: TRBJ1-2
v_gene: TRBV6-1
CDR3nt: TGTGCCAGCAGTGAACAGGGCTATGGCTACACCTTC
CDR3aa: CASSEQGYGYTF

abundance: NA
d_gene: NA
j_gene: TRBJ2-3
v_gene: TRBV19
CDR3nt: TGTGCCAGTAGTTCCGCCGGGTGGACGCAGTATTTT
CDR3aa: CASSSAGWTQYF

abundance: NA
d_gene: TRBD2
j_gene: TRBJ2-1
v_gene: TRBV7-8
CDR3nt: TGTGCCAGCAGCCAAACCGGGACTAGCCATGAGCAGTTCTTC
CDR3aa: CASSQTGTSHEQFF

abundance: NA
d_gene: NA
j_gene: TRBJ2-5
v_gene: TRBV27
CDR3nt: TGTGCCAGCAGTTTTGGGCAGGCCACGGAGACCCAGTACTTC
CDR3aa: CASSFGQATETQYF

abundance: NA
d_gene: TRBD1
j_gene: TRBJ2-5
v_gene: TRBV11-2
CDR3nt: TGTGCCAGCAGCTTAGGCGGGACAGGGTCCGAGACCCAGTACTTC
CDR3aa: CASSLGGTGSETQYF

abundance: NA
d_gene: NA
j_gene: TRBJ2-4
v_gene: TRBV10-2
CDR3nt: TGCGCCAGCAGTAACAGGGATGTAAACATTCAGTACTTC
CDR3aa: CASSNRDVNIQYF

abundance: NA
d_gene: TRBD1
j_gene: TRBJ2-1
v_gene: TRBV27
CDR3nt: TGTGCCAGCAGTTTATCGGACAGGGGGCGTACTGAGCAGTTCTTC
CDR3aa: CASSLSDRGRTEQFF